Below, 12 T cell receptor beta chains from the same sample are listed, as sequenced in a study of T cell repertoires in cytomegalovirus infection. TCRdb ran MiXCR on the reads and lists one entry per CDR3 protein. Among about 35,000 distinct CDR3 sequences listed, about 54% were seen once. Their antigens are not known. Sequenced here: CD8+ T cells from cultured PBMCs, sampled from culture after CMV antigen stimulation. The receptors shown here come from a human donor in good health (CMV status not recorded). Some clones in this sample may be carry-over from other donors' samples.

This clonotype was detected only once. The chain couples TRBV7-4 to TRBJ2-3; 8 bases match TRBD2. CDR3 length equals 16 residues. Germline V gene lookup returns CDR1 SGHVT and CDR2 SQSDAQ. With V trimmed by 2 bases and J by 2 bases, 6 bases remained unmatched. CDR3 nucleotide sequence: TGTGCCAGCAGCTTACCAGAGCGGGAGTCCACAGATACGCAGTATTTT. Translation: CASSLPERESTDTQYF.

J is TRBJ1-2 and V is TRBV9; D gene ambiguous. The germline gives CDR1 SGDLS, CDR2 YYNGEE. The CDR3 spans 12 residues. Between the trimmed V and J ends, which lost 4 bases and 2 bases, there was a span of 6 bases. CDR3 sequence reads: CASSPPNYGYTF. DNA for the CDR3: TGTGCCAGCAGCCCCCCCAACTATGGCTACACCTTC. The variable domain in full, with the rest retrieved from reference TRBV9 and TRBJ1-2, is DSGVTQTPKHLITATGQRVTLRCSPRSGDLSVYWYQQSLDQGLQFLIQYYNGEERAKGNILERFSAQQFPDLHSELNLSSLELGDSALYFCASSPPNYGYTFGSGTRLTVV.

The V gene is TRBV9, the J gene TRBJ2-1; 10 positions agree with TRBD1. The J segment lost 3 bases and the V segment lost 5 bases, leaving 5 bases of the junction unmatched. The CDR3 runs 15 residues. Germline CDR1 SGDLS, CDR2 YYNGEE. In DNA form, the CDR3 reads TGTGCCAGCAGTCCCGGGACAGGGGACTACAATGAGCAGTTCTTC. Amino acid sequence: CASSPGTGDYNEQFF.

The chain carries TRBV12-3 or TRBV12-4 and TRBJ2-3; D may correspond to TRBD1 or TRBD2 (5 bases each). CDR3 size: 15 residues. Deletions cut 5 bases from V and 5 bases from J, with 17 bases between. The CDR3 loop reads CASSPPGRGRDTQYF. DNA for the CDR3: TGTGCCAGCAGTCCCCCAGGGAGAGGAAGAGATACGCAGTATTTT.

The chain uses TRBV20-1 and TRBJ2-1; D is ambiguous. The germline V and J ends were trimmed by 4 bases and 7 bases, with 14 bases remaining between them. From germline, CDR1 is DFQATT and CDR2 SNEGSKA (reference sequence). The CDR3 has 13 residues. CDR3 coding DNA: TGCAGTGCTAAGGACCCAAAGGGTAATGAGCAGTTCTTC. Translating gives CSAKDPKGNEQFF.

The rearrangement links TRBV10-3 to TRBJ1-1; 9 nucleotides agree with TRBD1. Germline-derived CDR1 and CDR2 are ENHRY and SYGVKD. V lost 10 bases to trimming and J lost 0 bases; unmatched junction nucleotides: 9. The CDR3 contains 15 residues. CDR3 sequence: CATNSGTGMNTEAFF. DNA for the CDR3: TGTGCCACCAACTCCGGGACAGGGATGAACACTGAAGCTTTCTTT.

This clonotype was recorded many times. The chain recombines TRBV20-1 with TRBJ2-7, with unresolved D. Germline V gene data show CDR1 as DFQATT and CDR2 as SNEGSKA (reference sequence). The V and J ends lost 2 bases and 5 bases respectively, with 13 bases between them. This CDR3 has 13 residues. CDR3 sequence (DNA): TGCAGTGCTAGACATCTACCTCCCAACGAGCAGTACTTC. Translating it yields CSARHLPPNEQYF.

V usage is TRBV11-2 and J usage is TRBJ1-2, with D tentatively TRBD1 (5 bases). The CDR3 contains 14 residues. V lost 1 base and J 8 bases, leaving 14 bases between the germline ends. The germline V gene encodes CDR1 SGHAT and CDR2 FQNNGV. CDR3 residues: CASSLGGAPGGYTF. For the CDR3, the DNA is TGTGCCAGCAGCTTAGGGGGCGCGCCGGGCGGCTACACCTTC.

CDR3 nucleotide sequence: TGTGCCAGCTCACCGACAGGGGCCCAGAACACTGAAGCTTTCTTT. Translation gives CASSPTGAQNTEAFF. The chain has TRBV18 and TRBJ1-1; 8 bases are shared with TRBD1. The CDR3 has 15 residues. The germline CDR1 and CDR2 sequences are KGHSH and LQKENI. V lost 3 bases to trimming and J lost 1 base; unmatched junction nucleotides: 4.

This clonotype showed up just a few times. The V gene is TRBV7-2, the J gene TRBJ1-1; D uncertain. Trimming took off 4 bases at V and 3 bases at J, with 18 bases between the two ends. The germline V gene has CDR1 SGHTA and CDR2 FQGNSA. The CDR3 length is 16 residues. The CDR3: CASSWGGYQEDTEAFF. Written as DNA, the CDR3 is TGTGCCAGCAGCTGGGGAGGGTATCAGGAGGACACTGAAGCTTTCTTT. Full variable domain (missing parts from reference TRBV7-2 and TRBJ1-1): GAGVSQSPSNKVTEKGKDVELRCDPISGHTALYWYRQSLGQGLEFLIYFQGNSAPDKSGLPSDRFSAERTGGSVSTLTIQRTQQEDSAVYLCASSWGGYQEDTEAFFGQGTRLTVV.

The CDR3 loop is CASSMTGYIQYF. CDR3 coding DNA: TGTGCCAGCAGTATGACAGGGTACATTCAGTACTTC. The chain carries TRBV27 and TRBJ2-4, with 7 bases matching TRBD1. Unmatched junction bases numbered 3, after V lost 5 bases and J lost 8 bases. The germline V gene encodes CDR1 MNHEY and CDR2 SMNVEV (reference sequence). The CDR3 extends over 12 amino acids.

The rearrangement links TRBV5-6 to TRBJ2-7; D is tentatively TRBD1 or TRBD2 (5 bases each). Looked up from germline, CDR1 is SGHDT and CDR2 is YYEEEE. The V and J ends lost 3 bases and 3 bases respectively, with 13 bases between them. The CDR3 loop spans 14 amino acids. The CDR3 DNA reads as TGTGCCAGCAGCTGGGGGTTTGACGACTACGAGCAGTACTTC. Translating gives CASSWGFDDYEQYF.